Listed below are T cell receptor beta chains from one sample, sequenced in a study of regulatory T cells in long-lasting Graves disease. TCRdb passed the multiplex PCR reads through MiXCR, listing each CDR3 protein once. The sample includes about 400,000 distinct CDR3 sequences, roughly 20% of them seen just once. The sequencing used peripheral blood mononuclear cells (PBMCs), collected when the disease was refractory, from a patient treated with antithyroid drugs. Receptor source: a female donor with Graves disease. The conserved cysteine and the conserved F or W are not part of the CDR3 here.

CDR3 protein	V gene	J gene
ASSESVGRPQY	TRBV10-1	TRBJ2-5
ASSGQGRSEQY	TRBV2	TRBJ2-7
ASIRLAGPGSSYEQY	TRBV6-2/TRBV6-3	TRBJ2-7
AGGREIDYEQY	TRBV6-2/TRBV6-3	NA
ASSQVRDRGRLSYEQY	TRBV11-2	TRBJ2-7
ASSTEEVGAQY	TRBV19	TRBJ2-5
ASSSPPKTQY	TRBV28	TRBJ2-5
ASSLVSGAYEQY	TRBV13	TRBJ2-7
ASSPPGQGNQPQH	TRBV28	TRBJ1-5
ASSPSDTFYEQY	TRBV11-2	TRBJ2-7
ASSLITGQVPYEQY	TRBV7-2	TRBJ2-7
ASSQDNDRPYGYT	TRBV14	TRBJ1-2
ASSSTSGSGETQY	TRBV11-1	TRBJ2-5
ASSRRSLPGLAGGPGGANVLT	TRBV27	TRBJ2-6
ASSGLADTQY	TRBV12-3/TRBV12-4	TRBJ2-3
ASTAGDNQPQH	TRBV5-5	TRBJ1-5
ASSEEGQNTGELF	TRBV2	TRBJ2-2
AISEKGQGAIWGNEQF	TRBV10-3	TRBJ2-1
ATSDQTLGEQY	TRBV24-1	TRBJ2-7